These 7 T cell receptor beta chains came from one sample sequenced in a study of blood T cell dynamics during melanoma immunotherapy. The protocol was immunoSEQ multiplex PCR, while the TCRdb copy is restricted to in-frame clones and leaves out a portion. Here the sample spans roughly 13,000 clones, 85% to 90% being singletons. This sample's time point: pre-treatment baseline. The source was blood, collected from a patient treated with checkpoint blockade. All receptors come from a human donor with melanoma.

The J gene is TRBJ2-7, the V gene TRBV11-3; 11 bases align to TRBD2. The CDR3 totals 15 residues. V dropped 4 bases and J dropped 6; count of bases not matched to a gene: 8. Germline CDR1 reads SGHNT; CDR2 reads YENEEA. The CDR3 spells CASSSSSGLAAEQYF. CDR3 DNA sequence: TGTGCCAGCAGCTCTTCCTCGGGACTAGCGGCCGAGCAGTACTTC.

The chain couples TRBV6-1 to TRBJ2-2; D possibly corresponds to TRBD2 (6 bases). Trimming cost V 3 bases and J 3 bases, with 11 bases left between them. The V gene's germline CDR1 is MNHNS and CDR2 SASEGT. The CDR3 has 15 amino acids. CDR3 sequence: CASSEEAGYTGELFF. CDR3 in DNA: TGTGCCAGCAGTGAGGAAGCGGGCTACACCGGGGAGCTGTTTTTT.

This clone was seen a handful of times. The rearrangement links TRBV11-3 to TRBJ2-1; D is tentatively TRBD1 or TRBD2 (5 bases each). The CDR3 loop spans 13 amino acids. Trimming removed 5 bases from V and 4 bases from J, with 9 bases in between. Germline CDR1 reads SGHNT; CDR2 reads YENEEA. CDR3 bases: TGTGCCAGCAGCCGGGGACCATACAATGAGCAGTTCTTC. Its protein is CASSRGPYNEQFF. Full variable domain (outside the CDR3, taken from reference TRBV11-3 and TRBJ2-1): EAGVVQSPRYKIIEKKQPVAFWCNPISGHNTLYWYLQNLGQGPELLIRYENEEAVDDSQLPKDRFSAERLKGVDSTLKIQPAELGDSAVYLCASSRGPYNEQFFGPGTRLTVL.

The chain employs TRBV2 and TRBJ2-3; D is undetermined. The CDR3 has 14 amino acids. The germline gives CDR1 SNHLY, CDR2 FYNNEI. V was pared by 3 bases and J by 2 bases, with 9 bases between. The CDR3 coding sequence is TGTGCCAGCAGTGAGAAGGTAACCACAGATACGCAGTATTTT. It specifies CASSEKVTTDTQYF.

This clone was seen only a few times. The chain recombines TRBV2 with TRBJ1-4, with D hard to call. This CDR3 spans 14 amino acids. Germline V CDR1 and CDR2: SNHLY, FYNNEI. With 8 bases removed from V and 6 bases from J, the gap between germline ends came to 16 bases. The CDR3 DNA reads as TGTGCCAGCCTGACGGACCGGATTTATGAAAAACTGTTTTTT. It yields the protein CASLTDRIYEKLFF.

V and J are TRBV2 and TRBJ2-1; 7 bases are a match to TRBD1. V dropped 7 bases and J dropped 7; count of bases not matched to a gene: 4. The CDR3 spans 12 residues. From germline, CDR1 is SNHLY and CDR2 FYNNEI. CDR3 amino acids: CASNPQGNEQFF. The CDR3 nucleotides are TGTGCCAGCAACCCACAGGGGAATGAGCAGTTCTTC.

The gene calls are TRBV9 and TRBJ2-1, with 13 bases that match TRBD2. The CDR3 extends over 15 amino acids. The J segment lost 7 bases and the V segment lost 4 bases, leaving 5 bases of the junction unmatched. Per germline, CDR1 SGDLS and CDR2 YYNGEE. The CDR3 nucleotides are TGTGCCAGCAGCTTCGGGACTAGCGGGATGAATGAGCAGTTCTTC. Its protein product is CASSFGTSGMNEQFF. The full variable domain, in which reference TRBV9 and TRBJ2-1 provide the parts outside the CDR3, is DSGVTQTPKHLITATGQRVTLRCSPRSGDLSVYWYQQSLDQGLQFLIQYYNGEERAKGNILERFSAQQFPDLHSELNLSSLELGDSALYFCASSFGTSGMNEQFFGPGTRLTVL.